A single sample gave rise to the 27 T cell receptor beta chains below, sequenced in a study of blood T cells in healthy people across ages. A J-beta primer mix and a sample-barcoded 5' primer were used in a second PCR of about 7 to 12 cycles. From the 5' RACE reads, TCRdb called clonotypes with MiXCR, one entry per CDR3 protein. The table lists about 780,000 distinct CDR3 sequences, around 45% of them singletons, with 15% to 20% in the top ten. Material for sequencing was blood. The source of these receptors is a man aged 80 or over in good health.

This sequence joins TRBV7-2 and TRBJ1-2; no reliable D call. V gave up 5 bases and J gave up 4 bases, with 11 bases separating them. The V gene's germline CDR1 is SGHTA and CDR2 FQGNSA. The CDR3 is 13 residues long. The CDR3 protein is CASSIDLIYGYTF. CDR3 DNA: TGTGCCAGCAGCATAGACCTTATCTATGGCTACACCTTC. Full variable domain (missing parts from reference TRBV7-2 and TRBJ1-2): GAGVSQSPSNKVTEKGKDVELRCDPISGHTALYWYRQSLGQGLEFLIYFQGNSAPDKSGLPSDRFSAERTGGSVSTLTIQRTQQEDSAVYLCASSIDLIYGYTFGSGTRLTVV.

This clonotype was counted many times. This chain connects TRBV19 to TRBJ2-7; no clear D. CDR1 is LNHDA, CDR2 SQIVND, per germline (reference sequence). The CDR3 spans 14 residues. Between the trimmed V and J ends, which lost 2 bases and 0 bases, there was a span of 8 bases. The CDR3: CASSIQPDSYEQYF. The DNA of the CDR3 is TGTGCCAGTAGTATACAGCCCGACTCCTACGAGCAGTACTTC.

This chain links TRBV20-1 with TRBJ2-4; D possibly matches TRBD1 or TRBD2 (6 bases each). V was pared by 0 bases and J by 0 bases, with 12 bases between. Germline V gives CDR1 DFQATT, CDR2 SNEGSKA (reference sequence). CDR3 length equals 16 residues. The CDR3, as DNA: TGCAGTGCTAGAGATAGGACGGGGGCAGCCAAAAACATTCAGTACTTC. Translating gives CSARDRTGAAKNIQYF.

The chain is built from TRBV5-1 and TRBJ2-1; 8 bases map to TRBD2. Germline trimming cut 3 bases from V and 3 bases from J; bases unmatched to any gene: 8. This CDR3 spans 16 amino acids. Germline V gene sequence: CDR1 SGHRS, CDR2 YFSETQ. The CDR3 reads CASSSPSGLGYNEQFF. As DNA, the CDR3 is TGCGCCAGCAGCTCTCCATCGGGACTAGGCTACAATGAGCAGTTCTTC.

This chain connects TRBV2 to TRBJ2-5; 7 bases match TRBD2. V shed 7 bases and J 4 bases; nucleotides not matched to a gene: 9. Germline V CDR1 and CDR2: SNHLY, FYNNEI. This CDR3 has 14 amino acids. CDR3 region: CASNVLASGETQYF. In DNA form, the CDR3 reads TGTGCCAGCAACGTACTAGCGTCCGGAGAGACCCAGTACTTC.

This chain joins TRBV13 and TRBJ2-7, with 14 nucleotides matching TRBD2. The germline V gene encodes CDR1 PRHDT and CDR2 FYEKMQ (reference sequence). This CDR3 has 17 amino acids. V shed 5 bases and J 1 base; nucleotides not matched to a gene: 7. The CDR3 nucleotides read TGTGCCAGCAGCCCCGGGACTAGCGGGAGTCGGTCCTACGAGCAGTACTTC. This gives the protein CASSPGTSGSRSYEQYF. The full variable domain, in which reference TRBV13 and TRBJ2-7 provide the parts outside the CDR3, is AAGVIQSPRHLIKEKRETATLKCYPIPRHDTVYWYQQGPGQDPQFLISFYEKMQSDKGSIPDRFSAQQFSDYHSELNMSSLELGDSALYFCASSPGTSGSRSYEQYFGPGTRLTVT.

This rearrangement joins TRBV7-2 to TRBJ2-3; no definite D call. CDR3 length: 12 residues. Germline lookup yields CDR1 SGHTA and CDR2 FQGNSA. Trimming took 4 bases from V and 8 from J, leaving 10 bases between them. Here the CDR3 reads CASSSYVGTQYF. CDR3 sequence (DNA): TGTGCCAGCAGCTCTTACGTGGGTACGCAGTATTTT. Supplemented by reference TRBV7-2 and TRBJ2-3, the full variable domain reads GAGVSQSPSNKVTEKGKDVELRCDPISGHTALYWYRQSLGQGLEFLIYFQGNSAPDKSGLPSDRFSAERTGGSVSTLTIQRTQQEDSAVYLCASSSYVGTQYFGPGTRLTVL.

The chain is built from TRBV10-2 and TRBJ2-7; 7 bases map to TRBD2. The CDR3 consists of 14 residues. V was clipped by 4 bases and J by 5 bases; unmatched bases: 8. Germline V lookup: CDR1 WSHSY, CDR2 SAAADI. This chain's CDR3 is CASSGSSGPDEQYF. CDR3 coding DNA: TGCGCCAGCAGTGGTTCTAGCGGCCCAGACGAGCAGTACTTC.

The V call is TRBV20-1, the J call TRBJ2-7; maybe TRBD2 (7 bases). With the DNA end fitting TRBJ2-5 better, the J assignment may be wrong. CDR1 and CDR2 (germline): DFQATT, SNEGSKA (reference sequence). The CDR3 contains 13 residues. This chain's CDR3 is CSVADGGRETQYF. DNA for the CDR3: TGCAGTGTCGCGGACGGGGGGCGAGAGACCCAGTACTTC.

The chain carries TRBV9 and TRBJ2-7, with TRBD1 identical over 8 bases. The CDR3 runs 14 residues. Unmatched junction bases numbered 4, after V lost 0 bases and J lost 5 bases. Germline CDR1 is SGDLS and CDR2 is YYNGEE. This chain's CDR3 is CASSVGKTGDEQYF. The DNA of the CDR3 is TGTGCCAGCAGCGTAGGAAAGACAGGGGACGAGCAGTACTTC.

This clonotype was counted a few times. The chain links TRBV7-9 to TRBJ2-7; TRBD2 matches 11 bases. CDR3 length: 17 residues. Looked up from germline, CDR1 is SEHNR and CDR2 is FQNEAQ (reference sequence). Trimming cost V 4 bases and J 4 bases; bases outside gene matches: 12. CDR3: CASSSKGTSGSIYEQYF. CDR3 coding DNA: TGTGCCAGCAGCTCCAAGGGAACTAGCGGGAGTATATACGAGCAGTACTTC.

This chain connects TRBV6-6 to TRBJ2-3; D gene uncertain. This CDR3 spans 16 amino acids. V was shortened by 0 bases and J by 1 base, with 11 bases between the two germline ends. The germline V gene has CDR1 MNHNY and CDR2 SVGAGI (reference sequence). CDR3 region: CASSYSSLHRTDTQYF. DNA for the CDR3: TGTGCCAGCAGTTACTCGAGTCTACACCGCACAGATACGCAGTATTTT.

The chain links TRBV11-3 to TRBJ2-7; D might be TRBD1 (6 bases). The CDR3 has 15 amino acids. V was cut by 0 bases and J by 0 bases, with 9 bases left in between. The germline V gene encodes CDR1 SGHNT and CDR2 YENEEA. Here the CDR3 DNA reads TGTGCCAGCAGCTTAGAAACAGGGAACTCCTACGAGCAGTACTTC. Protein product: CASSLETGNSYEQYF.

The rearrangement uses TRBV6-5 and TRBJ2-3; 9 nucleotides line up with TRBD1. The CDR3 has 13 residues. The germline V gene encodes CDR1 MNHEY and CDR2 SVGAGI. J gave up 2 bases and V 8 bases, and 2 bases lay outside the gene matches. Written as DNA, the CDR3 is TGTGCCAGCCGGGACAGGGTCACAGATACGCAGTATTTT. It specifies CASRDRVTDTQYF.

There are many counts of this clonotype. This chain uses TRBV6-2 or TRBV6-3 with TRBJ2-7; 12 bases map to TRBD1. V lost 0 bases, J lost 3 bases, and 3 bases stayed unmatched. CDR1 is MNHEY and CDR2 is SVGEGT in the germline V gene. This CDR3 contains 16 residues. CDR3 DNA: TGTGCCAGCAGTTACTCGCGGGACAGGGGGCACTACGAGCAGTACTTC. Protein product: CASSYSRDRGHYEQYF.

Notes on this clonotype: A much larger clone sits a single nucleotide away, making a read error possible. This chain uses TRBV29-1 with TRBJ2-5; 13 nucleotides line up with TRBD2. The germline gives CDR1 SQVTM, CDR2 ANQGSEA. V was clipped by 1 base and J by 11 bases; unmatched bases: 7. There are 14 residues in the CDR3. The CDR3 nucleotides read TGCAGCGTTGAAGGACTAGCGGGAGGCAATGAGCAGTACTTC. It codes for CSVEGLAGGNEQYF. The whole variable domain, filled in from reference TRBV29-1 and TRBJ2-5, reads SAVISQKPSRDICQRGTSLTIQCQVDSQVTMMFWYRQQPGQSLTLIATANQGSEATYESGFVIDKFPISRPNLTFSTLTVSNMSPEDSSIYLCSVEGLAGGNEQYFGPGTRLLVL.

This clonotype appeared many times. The chain employs TRBV28 and TRBJ1-1; D is ambiguous. The CDR3 covers 14 residues. Trimming shortened V by 7 bases and J by 11 bases, and 23 bases separated the two germline ends. Germline V lookup: CDR1 MDHEN, CDR2 SYDVKM. CDR3 DNA: TGTGCCAGCAAGTTGGTGACCGCCCAGTGGGATGCTTTCTTT. Amino acids: CASKLVTAQWDAFF.

Notes on this clonotype: This may arise from a read error, as a much more abundant clone is one base away. The chain uses TRBV11-1 and TRBJ2-7; D is possibly TRBD2 (6 bases). The CDR3 extends over 15 amino acids. V was pared by 3 bases and J by 7 bases, with 19 bases between. Germline lookup yields CDR1 SGHAT and CDR2 FQDESV (reference sequence). This chain's CDR3 is CASSLPLLARNEQYF. In DNA form, the CDR3 reads TGTGCCAGCAGCTTGCCGTTACTAGCAAGGAATGAGCAGTACTTC.

The chain combines TRBV5-1 with TRBJ2-1; D is ambiguous. V was clipped by 3 bases and J by 7 bases, with 14 bases between them. This CDR3 has 14 amino acids. Germline CDR1 and CDR2: SGHRS and YFSETQ. The CDR3 DNA reads TGCGCCAGCAGCTCTGGACGGCCTAGTAATGAGCAGTTCTTC. The encoded protein is CASSSGRPSNEQFF.

There are many counts of this clonotype. The chain combines TRBV10-3 with TRBJ1-4; D call uncertain. CDR3 length: 13 residues. Germline V CDR1 and CDR2: ENHRY, SYGVKD. V lost 0 bases to trimming and J lost 7 bases, with 6 bases between them. The CDR3 sequence is CAISESSFEKLFF. Here the CDR3 DNA reads TGTGCCATCAGTGAGTCGAGTTTTGAAAAACTGTTTTTT.

This sequence joins TRBV9 and TRBJ2-3, with D possibly being TRBD1 or TRBD2 (6 bases each). V lost 0 bases and J 2 bases, leaving 7 bases between the germline ends. The CDR3 is 14 amino acids. CDR1 is SGDLS and CDR2 is YYNGEE in the germline V gene. Here the CDR3 reads CASSVAGATDTQYF. For the CDR3, the DNA is TGTGCCAGCAGCGTAGCGGGGGCCACAGATACGCAGTATTTT.

This clonotype has more than one count but fewer than ten. This chain connects TRBV20-1 to TRBJ2-7; TRBD2 matches at 11 bases. Germline assignment: CDR1 DFQATT and CDR2 SNEGSKA (reference sequence). The V segment lost 4 bases and the J segment 4 bases; nucleotides outside the gene matches: 6. CDR3 length: 14 amino acids. The CDR3 nucleotides are TGCAGTGCTATAGCGGGAGGGCCGTTTTACGAGCAGTACTTC. Residues: CSAIAGGPFYEQYF.

This chain uses TRBV20-1 with TRBJ2-7, with D possibly being TRBD1 (6 bases). V lost 6 bases and J 1 base, leaving 13 bases between the germline ends. The CDR3 extends over 13 amino acids. Looked up from germline, CDR1 is DFQATT and CDR2 is SNEGSKA (reference sequence). Written as DNA, the CDR3 is TGCAGTGCCAACCGGGACACATCCTACGAGCAGTACTTC. Residues: CSANRDTSYEQYF.

The V gene is TRBV7-9, the J gene TRBJ2-1, with a weak D call TRBD1 (6 bases). The CDR3 runs to 15 residues. Deletions cut 3 bases from V and 0 bases from J, with 9 bases between. Germline V CDR1 and CDR2: SEHNR, FQNEAQ (reference sequence). For the CDR3, the DNA is TGTGCCAGCAGCTTCCGGGACAACTCCTACAATGAGCAGTTCTTC. The encoded protein is CASSFRDNSYNEQFF. Looking up the rest from reference TRBV7-9 and TRBJ2-1 gives the full variable domain: DTGVSQNPRHKITKRGQNVTFRCDPISEHNRLYWYRQTLGQGPEFLTYFQNEAQLEKSRLLSDRFSAERPKGSFSTLEIQRTEQGDSAMYLCASSFRDNSYNEQFFGPGTRLTVL.

The V call is TRBV20-1, the J call TRBJ2-4; D possibly uses TRBD1 or TRBD2 (5 bases each). Per the germline V gene, CDR1 is DFQATT and CDR2 is SNEGSKA (reference sequence). The CDR3 contains 14 residues. V was clipped by 6 bases and J by 6 bases, with 18 bases between them. The chain's CDR3 is CSARTGTTLNIQYF. Here the CDR3 DNA reads TGCAGTGCCCGGACCGGGACCACTCTAAACATTCAGTACTTC.

The CDR3, as DNA: TGTGCCAGCCGCCAGAGGCTAGCGTCGGATACGCAGTATTTT. Translation: CASRQRLASDTQYF. The rearrangement uses TRBV7-3 and TRBJ2-3; maybe TRBD2 (6 bases). Trimming cost V 8 bases and J 6 bases, with 18 bases left between them. The CDR3 spans 14 residues. Germline-derived CDR1 and CDR2 are SGHTA and FQGTGA.

The rearrangement links TRBV4-3 to TRBJ2-3; perhaps TRBD1 as D (6 bases). The CDR3 consists of 18 residues. Looked up from germline, CDR1 is LGHNA and CDR2 is YSLEER. Trimming cost V 3 bases and J 1 base, with 20 bases left between them. The CDR3 spells CASSQQEFGTRGTDTQYF. The CDR3 DNA reads TGCGCCAGCAGCCAGCAAGAATTCGGGACAAGAGGCACAGATACGCAGTATTTT.